This T cell receptor beta chain was recovered during a study of blood T cell repertoires in COVID-19. Looking at the study overall: Material from acute and convalescent COVID-19 was sourced from the United States, Italy and Spain. PBMCs, B-cell-depleted T cells, or T cells were the source of the cDNA or gDNA that made up the material.

Trimming took 7 bases from V and 0 from J, leaving 10 bases between them. CDR3 length equals 14 residues. CDR1 is MNHNY and CDR2 is SVGAGI in the germline V gene (reference sequence). Source study methods: Nucleated cell number was recorded as an estimate derived from reference gene primer amplification. Profiling relied on immunoSEQ multiplex PCR, and the TCRdb table lists in-frame clones only, not all of them. The V and J calls and clone size were taken over from that table, and D and trimming were inferred from the DNA. The sample records 73,000 or so clones, 86% being singletons. The chain employs TRBV6-6 and TRBJ1-3; TRBD1 is a possible D gene (6 bases). The sequence was collected from a man aged 25 to 40 with acute or convalescent COVID-19. Sequenced sample: peripheral blood. CDR3: CASNWGLSGNTIYF. In nucleotides, the CDR3 is TGTGCCAGCAATTGGGGGCTCTCTGGAAACACCATATATTTT.